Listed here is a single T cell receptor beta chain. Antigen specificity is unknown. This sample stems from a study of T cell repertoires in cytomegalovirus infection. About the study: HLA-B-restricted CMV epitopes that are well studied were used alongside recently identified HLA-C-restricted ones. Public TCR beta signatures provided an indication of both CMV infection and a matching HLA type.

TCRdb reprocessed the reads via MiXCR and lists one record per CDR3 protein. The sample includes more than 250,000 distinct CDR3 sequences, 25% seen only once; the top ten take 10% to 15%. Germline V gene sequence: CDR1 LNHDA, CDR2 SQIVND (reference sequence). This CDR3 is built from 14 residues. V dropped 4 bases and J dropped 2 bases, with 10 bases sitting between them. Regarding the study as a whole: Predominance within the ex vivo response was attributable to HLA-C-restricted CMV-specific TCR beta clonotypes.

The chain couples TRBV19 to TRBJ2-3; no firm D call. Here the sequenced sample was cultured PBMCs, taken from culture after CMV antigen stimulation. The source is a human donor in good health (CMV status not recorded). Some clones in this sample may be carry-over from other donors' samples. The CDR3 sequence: CASSRTEVTDTQYF. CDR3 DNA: TGTGCCAGTAGTAGGACCGAAGTCACAGATACGCAGTATTTT.